This TCR beta chain is from a study of PD-1 blockade in classical Hodgkin lymphoma. Study-wide findings and caveats: With respect to the repertoire differences, their causes, possibly disease activity or prior therapy, remain undefined.

Time point meaning: newly diagnosed, previously untreated cHL patient sample. Purification of CD4+ T cells from thawed PBMCs was achieved by magnetic negative selection. The assay was immunoSEQ multiplex PCR, and TCRdb's table has in-frame clones only and misses some. The sample shows fewer than 20,000 clones, 92% of them seen only once. Trimming removed 3 bases from V and 1 base from J; junction bases left unmatched: 7. CDR1 is SGHRS, CDR2 YFSETQ, per germline. This CDR3 spans 16 amino acids. Remarks on this clone: Its antigen is still unknown.

The sequencing input was CD4+ T cells from blood. This sequence joins TRBV5-1 and TRBJ2-1, with 7 positions matching TRBD2. This clonotype originated in a human donor with classical Hodgkin lymphoma. CDR3 coding DNA: TGCGCCAGCAGCTCCGACCCAGCGGGATCCTACAATGAGCAGTTCTTC. Translating gives CASSSDPAGSYNEQFF.